One sample yielded the 19 T cell receptor beta chains listed below, sequenced in a study of blood T cell repertoires in COVID-19. Measured with immunoSEQ multiplex PCR; TCRdb has only the in-frame clones, and not every one. This sample yields 140,000 to 150,000 clones, of which 85% to 90% are seen a single time; about 37% belongs to the top ten. The sequenced material came from peripheral blood. These receptors were taken from a man in his forties or fifties who had recovered from COVID-19.

The chain has TRBV6-5 and TRBJ2-5, with a tentative D call TRBD2 (5 bases). The V end was cut by 6 bases, the J end by 5 bases, with 13 bases between. The CDR3 contains 13 residues. CDR1 is MNHEY and CDR2 is SVGAGI in the germline V gene. The CDR3 coding sequence is TGTGCCAGCAGACTAAATCCGGGGGAGACCCAGTACTTC. Protein: CASRLNPGETQYF.

This clone was seen a few times. This chain joins TRBV9 and TRBJ1-2; 7 bases are shared with TRBD1. Germline V gene data show CDR1 as SGDLS and CDR2 as YYNGEE. The V segment lost 5 bases and the J segment 3 bases; nucleotides outside the gene matches: 7. This CDR3 is built from 14 residues. The CDR3 DNA is TGTGCCAGCAGTGCGTTCGGGACAGACTATGGCTACACCTTC. Protein product: CASSAFGTDYGYTF. Supplemented by reference TRBV9 and TRBJ1-2, the full variable domain reads DSGVTQTPKHLITATGQRVTLRCSPRSGDLSVYWYQQSLDQGLQFLIQYYNGEERAKGNILERFSAQQFPDLHSELNLSSLELGDSALYFCASSAFGTDYGYTFGSGTRLTVV.

The chain couples TRBV5-8 to TRBJ1-5, with 9 nucleotides matching TRBD1. Germline V lookup: CDR1 SGHTS, CDR2 YDEGEE. The CDR3 is 15 amino acids. V shed 5 bases, J shed 0 bases, and the junction held 3 bases outside the gene matches. The CDR3 DNA reads TGTGCCAGCAGACGGGACAGGGTTAGCAATCAGCCCCAGCATTTT. This encodes CASRRDRVSNQPQHF.

The chain employs TRBV19 and TRBJ1-5; D may be TRBD1 (6 bases). Trimming took off 0 bases at V and 1 base at J, with 13 bases between the two ends. CDR1 is LNHDA, CDR2 SQIVND, per germline (reference sequence). CDR3 length equals 17 residues. The CDR3 region is CASSIEGGGLSNQPQHF. CDR3 bases: TGTGCCAGTAGTATAGAAGGGGGAGGGTTGAGCAATCAGCCCCAGCATTTT.

This clone was found a few times. The chain recombines TRBV6-5 with TRBJ2-4, with D uncertain. The germline gives CDR1 MNHEY, CDR2 SVGAGI. The V end was cut by 5 bases, the J end by 3 bases, with 8 bases between. This CDR3 is 13 amino acids long. The DNA for the CDR3 is TGTGCCAGCAGTCTCACAAGCAAAAACATTCAGTACTTC. Translation gives CASSLTSKNIQYF.

The chain is built from TRBV7-9 and TRBJ2-3; D is unresolved. The V and J ends lost 5 bases and 3 bases respectively, with 18 bases between them. The germline CDR1 and CDR2 sequences are SEHNR and FQNEAQ (reference sequence). The length of the CDR3 is 16 residues. CDR3 sequence: CASSLSKLQQTDTQYF. CDR3 bases: TGTGCCAGCAGCCTTTCCAAATTACAGCAGACAGATACGCAGTATTTT.

This clone is a singleton in its sample. The chain is built from TRBV11-2 and TRBJ1-1, with D possibly matching TRBD1 (5 bases). Trimming removed 5 bases from V and 8 bases from J, with 18 bases in between. The CDR3 has 14 residues. CDR1 and CDR2 (germline): SGHAT, FQNNGV. The CDR3 nucleotides are TGTGCCAGCAGCCCCCTGGGGGACTTTGGCGAAGCTTTCTTT. Translated: CASSPLGDFGEAFF.

The chain has TRBV7-3 and TRBJ2-1; 8 bases match TRBD2. Germline V CDR1 and CDR2: SGHTA, FQGTGA. This CDR3 region has 16 residues. The V gene end was trimmed by 5 bases and the J gene end by 1 base; junction bases not matched to a gene: 7. The CDR3 DNA sequence: TGTGCCAGCAGCCCCACCGGGGGGGTTTCCTACAATGAGCAGTTCTTC. Protein sequence: CASSPTGGVSYNEQFF.

This chain links TRBV19 with TRBJ2-2, with 9 bases lining up with TRBD1. The CDR3 is made up of 15 amino acids. In germline, CDR1 is LNHDA, CDR2 SQIVND (reference sequence). Unmatched junction bases numbered 3, after V lost 6 bases and J lost 1 base. The CDR3 coding sequence is TGTGCCAGTAGGGGGACAGGGCAGAACACCGGGGAGCTGTTTTTT. Its protein product is CASRGTGQNTGELFF.

This clone has only one observation. The chain links TRBV20-1 to TRBJ1-4; D not certain. The CDR3 runs 16 residues. Germline lookup yields CDR1 DFQATT and CDR2 SNEGSKA (reference sequence). The V gene lost 3 bases and the J gene lost 1 base, with 15 bases spanning the gap. The CDR3 region has the DNA TGCAGTGCTAGTAGCGGCCTATGGCAAACTAATGAAAAACTGTTTTTT. The encoded protein is CSASSGLWQTNEKLFF.

The J gene is TRBJ2-3, the V gene TRBV10-3; D ambiguous. Germline loops: CDR1 ENHRY, CDR2 SYGVKD. The V gene lost 7 bases and the J gene lost 0 bases, with 11 bases spanning the gap. This CDR3 spans 14 amino acids. The CDR3 DNA reads as TGTGCCATCAACCCTACAGTAAGCACAGATACGCAGTATTTT. It is translated as CAINPTVSTDTQYF.

This clone showed up just once. J is TRBJ1-2 and V is TRBV30; the match to TRBD1 covers 10 bases. The V and J ends lost 0 bases and 10 bases, in that order; junction bases with no gene match: 8. The CDR3 covers 14 residues. The germline gives CDR1 GTSNPN, CDR2 SVGIG (reference sequence). The CDR3: CAWSVSGTGDDYTF. The CDR3 DNA is TGTGCCTGGAGTGTTTCCGGGACAGGGGACGACTACACCTTC.

This clone was seen a few times. CDR3 protein: CASSPGTGLSSPLHF. The CDR3, as DNA: TGTGCCAGCTCCCCCGGGACAGGGTTAAGTTCACCCCTCCACTTT. The rearrangement joins TRBV18 to TRBJ1-6; 9 positions match TRBD1. The V segment lost 6 bases and the J segment 9 bases; nucleotides outside the gene matches: 9. Germline V gene lookup returns CDR1 KGHSH and CDR2 LQKENI. This CDR3 is 15 amino acids long. Together with reference TRBV18 and TRBJ1-6, the CDR3 gives the full variable domain: NAGVMQNPRHLVRRRGQEARLRCSPMKGHSHVYWYRQLPEEGLKFMVYLQKENIIDESGMPKERFSAEFPKEGPSILRIQQVVRGDSAAYFCASSPGTGLSSPLHFGNGTRLTVT.

DNA for the CDR3: TGTGCCAGCTCACCTACTAGCGGGGATCGAGAGACCCAGTACTTC. It is translated as CASSPTSGDRETQYF. V gene TRBV18 combines with J gene TRBJ2-5; 10 bases agree with TRBD2. V lost 3 bases, J lost 4 bases, and 5 bases stayed unmatched. The CDR3 is made up of 15 amino acids. From germline, CDR1 is KGHSH and CDR2 LQKENI.

The chain couples TRBV4-3 to TRBJ2-2, with 15 bases identical to TRBD2. V was clipped by 1 base and J by 4 bases; unmatched bases: 1. This CDR3 is built from 17 residues. The germline V gene encodes CDR1 LGHNA and CDR2 YSLEER. The CDR3 DNA sequence: TGCGCCAGCAGCCAAGGGACTAGCGGGGGGGTCACCGGGGAGCTGTTTTTT. It specifies CASSQGTSGGVTGELFF.

This clone occurred once. The rearrangement links TRBV6-5 to TRBJ2-7, with 7 bases lining up with TRBD1. The V gene end was trimmed by 7 bases and the J gene end by 1 base; junction bases not matched to a gene: 10. Germline loops: CDR1 MNHEY, CDR2 SVGAGI. The CDR3 has 15 amino acids. CDR3 coding DNA: TGTGCCAGCAAGAAGGGACAGAGAGATTCCTACGAGCAGTACTTC. Encoded protein: CASKKGQRDSYEQYF.

This chain uses TRBV12-5 with TRBJ2-1; D not resolved. Trimming stripped 0 bases from V and 7 bases from J, with 7 bases between. Germline loops: CDR1 LGHNT, CDR2 FRNRAP. The CDR3 is 13 residues long. In DNA form, the CDR3 reads TGTGCTAGTGGTTTGGTCCAGAGGAATGAGCAGTTCTTC. Translating it yields CASGLVQRNEQFF. Full variable domain (missing parts from reference TRBV12-5 and TRBJ2-1): DARVTQTPRHKVTEMGQEVTMRCQPILGHNTVFWYRQTMMQGLELLAYFRNRAPLDDSGMPKDRFSAEMPDATLATLKIQPSEPRDSAVYFCASGLVQRNEQFFGPGTRLTVL.

V usage is TRBV9 and J usage is TRBJ1-5; unclear D gene. The CDR3 totals 14 residues. V was pared by 0 bases and J by 4 bases, with 8 bases between. CDR1 SGDLS and CDR2 YYNGEE come from the germline V gene. CDR3 residues: CASSVATSNQPQHF. For the CDR3, the DNA is TGTGCCAGCAGCGTAGCTACGAGTAATCAGCCCCAGCATTTT.

The gene calls are TRBV30 and TRBJ1-5; weak D call: TRBD1 (6 bases). V shed 0 bases and J shed 7 bases, with 13 bases lying between them. This CDR3 has 14 amino acids. Looked up from germline, CDR1 is GTSNPN and CDR2 is SVGIG (reference sequence). CDR3 region: CAWSVLQGPQPQHF. CDR3 DNA sequence: TGTGCCTGGAGTGTACTTCAGGGGCCGCAGCCCCAGCATTTT.